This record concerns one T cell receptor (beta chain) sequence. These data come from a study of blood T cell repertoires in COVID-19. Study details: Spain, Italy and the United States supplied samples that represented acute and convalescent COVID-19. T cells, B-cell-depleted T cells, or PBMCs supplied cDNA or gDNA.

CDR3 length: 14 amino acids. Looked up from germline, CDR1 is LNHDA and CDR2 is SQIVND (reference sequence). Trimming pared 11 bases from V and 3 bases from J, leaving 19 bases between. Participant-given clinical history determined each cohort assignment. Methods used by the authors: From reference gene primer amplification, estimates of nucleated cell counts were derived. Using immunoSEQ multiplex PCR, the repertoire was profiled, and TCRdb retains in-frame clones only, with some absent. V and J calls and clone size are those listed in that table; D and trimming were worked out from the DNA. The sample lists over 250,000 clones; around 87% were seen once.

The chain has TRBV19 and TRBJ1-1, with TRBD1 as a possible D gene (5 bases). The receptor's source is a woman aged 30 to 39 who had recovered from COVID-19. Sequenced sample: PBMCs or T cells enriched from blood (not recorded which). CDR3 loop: CASRGKKIHTEAFF. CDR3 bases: TGTGCCTCCCGGGGGAAGAAGATACACACTGAAGCTTTCTTT.